This TCR beta chain was sequenced during a study of blood T cell repertoires in COVID-19 (dated by TCRdb to 2020 to 2021). For the study in its entirety: Samples from collaborators originated in the United States, Italy and Spain and spanned both the acute and convalescent phases of COVID-19. The prospective study material was composed of cDNA or gDNA derived from T cells, B-cell-depleted T cells, or PBMCs. The dataset comprised deeply sampled blood TCRbeta repertoires from subjects exposed to, actively infected with, or recovered from COVID-19. The repertoires were released in a freely available public database intended as a resource for research on the immune response to SARS-CoV-2. Samples came from the ongoing ImmuneRACE study (first 160 participants) plus 1,254 subjects from 6 global collaborators. Nearly every sample came with metadata listing a de-identified subject ID, COVID-19 status, age in years and sex. Where available, HLA class I and class II types were taken from metadata supplied by the sample provider and were not determined by assay-based typing.

The germline V gene yields MNHEY for CDR1 and SVGAGI for CDR2. Relative to germline, V is missing 2 bases and J is missing 3 bases, with 1 base of the junction outside any gene match. From its cysteine to its phenylalanine, the CDR3 spans 13 amino acids. The DNA shown is the 39-base CDR3, in frame from base 1. What the work shows at the level of the full study, not this receptor alone: The amount of clinical and demographic metadata varied by source and participant and was provided uncurated.

Whole blood was collected in K2EDTA tubes by collaborating institutions according to the institutions' own protocols. For TCRbeta analysis, collaborators shipped samples as frozen whole blood, isolated PBMCs, or DNA extracted from either of those sample types. TCRbeta CDR3 regions were amplified from genomic DNA by means of the immunoSEQ Assay, a bias-controlled multiplex PCR. In the paper's pipeline: The number of nucleated cells in each sample was estimated by amplification of reference gene primers within the assay. To quantify the absolute abundance of each unique TCRbeta CDR3 rearrangement, sequence reads were collapsed and filtered. For each sample, productive Simpson clonality was calculated by taking the square root of Simpson's diversity index across productive rearrangements. Entries here come from immuneACCESS through TCRdb and include only in-frame sequences with V and J called. Some clones fail to appear in such tables; in the studies checked, an unresolved V gene covers under half of the shortfall, and the cause of the remainder is unknown. For V, J and clone size, that table is used; D and trimming come from the DNA. The sample table records fewer than 250,000 clones; 85% to 90% of these occur just once. Clones ranked in the top ten supply approximately 4.4% of the sample.

With respect to this clone: It has no known antigen specificity. No clone much larger than this one lies a single base away; base qualities are absent.

The receptor was derived from a human donor in a cohort sampled during active COVID-19. The chain employs TRBV6-5 and TRBJ2-7, with 7 junctional bases fitting TRBD2. The sample comprised peripheral blood. In nucleotide form, the sequence is TGTGCCAGCAGTTACGGACTAGGCTACGAGCAGTACTTC. It codes for CASSYGLGYEQYF.